Presented here are 3 T cell receptor beta chains from one specimen sequenced in a study of T-cell reconstitution after alpha-beta-depleted transplantation in children. TCRbeta library preparation incorporated unique molecular identifiers. TCRdb itself ran the PCR reads through MiXCR, one entry per CDR3 protein. Here the sample spans about 250,000 distinct CDR3 sequences, more than 20% being singletons. The specimen comprised PBMCs, mostly from graft donor cells, sampled 360 days after TCRalphabeta/CD19-depleted stem cell transplant. Receptor source: a female patient between 2 and 10 years old who had a stem cell transplant for congenital amegakaryocytic thrombocytopenia, so the T cells may come from the graft donor.

This clonotype was found a few times. This CDR3 reads CASTNTNTEAFF. The CDR3, as DNA: TGCGCCAGCACCAACACGAACACTGAAGCTTTCTTT. V gene TRBV5-1 combines with J gene TRBJ1-1; D call uncertain. Trimming left V 6 bases short and J 1 base short, with 7 bases between. CDR3 length: 12 residues. Per germline, CDR1 SGHRS and CDR2 YFSETQ.

The chain couples TRBV4-2 to TRBJ2-7; TRBD2 matches 10 bases. CDR1 is LGHNA and CDR2 is YNFKEQ in the germline V gene. V trimming: 3 bases; J trimming: 5 bases; junction bases outside the gene matches: 7. The CDR3 runs 15 residues. CDR3 DNA: TGTGCCAGCAGCCACCTTAGCGGGGGGCGGGACGAGCAGTACTTC. This translates into CASSHLSGGRDEQYF.

This clonotype was observed a handful of times. The genes are TRBV7-9 and TRBJ2-4, with D tentatively TRBD2 (6 bases). The CDR3 runs to 16 residues. From germline, CDR1 is SEHNR and CDR2 FQNEAQ (reference sequence). V dropped 1 base and J dropped 7 bases, with 17 bases sitting between them. This CDR3 reads CASSLEVAAQENIQYF. The CDR3, as DNA: TGTGCCAGCAGCTTAGAGGTAGCGGCCCAGGAGAACATTCAGTACTTC.